This paragraph reports one T cell receptor beta chain. Its antigen is still unknown. The donor cohort consisted entirely of Caucasian adults residing in Nashville, Tennessee. TCRdb's copy holds only in-frame clones and misses some; the assay was immunoSEQ multiplex PCR. The data show about 1 million clones, with about 74% seen just once and about 1.5% held by the top ten. This entry belongs to a study of shared clonotypes between healthy human individuals. Whole-study results and caveats: Only a few donors were included, so the genetic and exposure-history diversity represented was limited. Across subsets, estimated richness was generally greater for naive than for memory populations.

Per the germline V gene, CDR1 is SGDLS and CDR2 is YYNGEE. This CDR3 contains 17 residues. Trimming stripped 3 bases from V and 0 bases from J, with 17 bases between. The chain combines TRBV9 with TRBJ2-3, with D uncertain. This TCR derives from a man younger than 35 in good health. Material for sequencing was memory CD4+ T cells sorted from blood. As to subset: CD45RA-negative fraction. The DNA of the CDR3 is TGTGCCAGCAGCGCGACAACCGGGCCCATTAGCACAGATACGCAGTATTTT. Residues: CASSATTGPISTDTQYF.